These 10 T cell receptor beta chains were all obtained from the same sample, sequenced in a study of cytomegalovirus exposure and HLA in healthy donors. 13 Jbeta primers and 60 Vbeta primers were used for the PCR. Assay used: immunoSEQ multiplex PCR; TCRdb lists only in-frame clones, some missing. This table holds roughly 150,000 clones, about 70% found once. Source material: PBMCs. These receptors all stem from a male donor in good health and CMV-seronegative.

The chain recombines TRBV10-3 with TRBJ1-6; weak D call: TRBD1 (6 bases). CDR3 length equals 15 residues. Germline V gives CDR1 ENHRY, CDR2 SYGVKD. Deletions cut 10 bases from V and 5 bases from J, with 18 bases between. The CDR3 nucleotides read TGTGCCACGCAGCGAGCGGCAGGGGATAATTCACCCCTCCACTTT. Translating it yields CATQRAAGDNSPLHF.

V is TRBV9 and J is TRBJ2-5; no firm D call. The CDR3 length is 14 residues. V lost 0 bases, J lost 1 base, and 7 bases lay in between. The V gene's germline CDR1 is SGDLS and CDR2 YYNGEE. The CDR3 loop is CASSVAPLQETQYF. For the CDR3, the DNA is TGTGCCAGCAGCGTAGCTCCCCTCCAAGAGACCCAGTACTTC.

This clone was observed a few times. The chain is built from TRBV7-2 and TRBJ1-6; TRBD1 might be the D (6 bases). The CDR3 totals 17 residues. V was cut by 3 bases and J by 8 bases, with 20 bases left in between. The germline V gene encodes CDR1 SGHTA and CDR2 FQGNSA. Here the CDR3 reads CASSFPRGGRRDSPLHF. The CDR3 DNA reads TGTGCCAGCAGCTTTCCACGGGGGGGCCGGAGGGATTCACCCCTCCACTTT. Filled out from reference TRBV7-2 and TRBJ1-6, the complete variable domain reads GAGVSQSPSNKVTEKGKDVELRCDPISGHTALYWYRQSLGQGLEFLIYFQGNSAPDKSGLPSDRFSAERTGGSVSTLTIQRTQQEDSAVYLCASSFPRGGRRDSPLHFGNGTRLTVT.

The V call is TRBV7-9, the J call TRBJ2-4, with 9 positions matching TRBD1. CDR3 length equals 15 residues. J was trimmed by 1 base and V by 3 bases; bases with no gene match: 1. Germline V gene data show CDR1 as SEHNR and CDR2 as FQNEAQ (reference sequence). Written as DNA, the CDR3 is TGTGCCAGCAGCTTCGGACAGGGGGCCAAAAACATTCAGTACTTC. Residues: CASSFGQGAKNIQYF. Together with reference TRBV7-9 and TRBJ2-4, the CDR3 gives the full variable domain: DTGVSQNPRHKITKRGQNVTFRCDPISEHNRLYWYRQTLGQGPEFLTYFQNEAQLEKSRLLSDRFSAERPKGSFSTLEIQRTEQGDSAMYLCASSFGQGAKNIQYFGAGTRLSVL.

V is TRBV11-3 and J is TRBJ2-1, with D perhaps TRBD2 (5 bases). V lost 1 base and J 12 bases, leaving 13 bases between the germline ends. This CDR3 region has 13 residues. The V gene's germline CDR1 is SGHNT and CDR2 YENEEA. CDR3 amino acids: CASSLAPLARQFF. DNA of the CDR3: TGTGCCAGCAGCTTAGCCCCTCTAGCTCGGCAGTTCTTC.

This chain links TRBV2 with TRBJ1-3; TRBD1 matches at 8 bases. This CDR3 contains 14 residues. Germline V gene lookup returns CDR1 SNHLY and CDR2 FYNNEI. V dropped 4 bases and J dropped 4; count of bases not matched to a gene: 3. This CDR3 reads CASSGTGLGNTIYF. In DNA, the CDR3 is TGTGCCAGCAGTGGGACAGGGCTCGGAAACACCATATATTTT.

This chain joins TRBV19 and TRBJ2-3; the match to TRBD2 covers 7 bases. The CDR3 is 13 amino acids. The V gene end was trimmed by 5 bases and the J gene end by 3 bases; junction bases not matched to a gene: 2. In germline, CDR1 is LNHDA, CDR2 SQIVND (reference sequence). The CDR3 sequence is CASSVGGTDTQYF. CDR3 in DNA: TGTGCCAGTAGTGTCGGGGGGACAGATACGCAGTATTTT.

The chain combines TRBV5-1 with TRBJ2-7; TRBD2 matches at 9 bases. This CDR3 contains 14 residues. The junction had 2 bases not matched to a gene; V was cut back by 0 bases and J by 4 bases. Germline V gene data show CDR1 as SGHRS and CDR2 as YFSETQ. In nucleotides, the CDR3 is TGCGCCAGCAGCTTGGGACTAGCGGAATACGAGCAGTACTTC. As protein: CASSLGLAEYEQYF.

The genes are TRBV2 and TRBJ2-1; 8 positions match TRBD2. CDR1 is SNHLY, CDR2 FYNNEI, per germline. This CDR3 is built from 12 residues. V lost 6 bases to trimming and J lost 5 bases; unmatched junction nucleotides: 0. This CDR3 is CASRGLDNEQFF. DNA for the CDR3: TGTGCCAGCAGGGGACTAGACAATGAGCAGTTCTTC.

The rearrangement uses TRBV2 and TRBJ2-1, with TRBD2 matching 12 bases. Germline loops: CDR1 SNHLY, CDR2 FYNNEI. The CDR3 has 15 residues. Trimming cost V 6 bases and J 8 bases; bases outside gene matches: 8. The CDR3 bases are TGTGCCAGCAGCCCTAGCGGGAGGGCCAGTTATGAGCAGTTCTTC. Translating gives CASSPSGRASYEQFF.